Listed here is a single T cell receptor (beta chain). Its antigen remains unknown. Only Caucasian adults living in Nashville, Tennessee served as donors. A CD45RA+ naive subset and a CD45RA-negative memory subset were split from CD4+ cells. This CDR3 is built from 13 residues. Germline V gene lookup returns CDR1 MNHEY and CDR2 SVGAGI. V lost 6 bases, J lost 6 bases, and 11 bases lay in between. The entry originates in a study of shared clonotypes between healthy human individuals. Per the original data handling: Filtering differed, since immunoSEQ gave only junction sequences and no quality scores. The data were produced by immunoSEQ multiplex PCR, yet TCRdb's version contains in-frame clones alone and is incomplete. V and J calls and clone size are copied from that table; D and trimming were computed from the DNA. Here the sample spans around 2.3 million clones, around 95% being singletons. Broader study findings: The study found about 5.1% of naive CD4 clonotypes shared across several donors.

V usage is TRBV6-5 and J usage is TRBJ2-2; D unclear. The TCR originated in a man aged 18 to 29 in good health. Material: naive CD4+ T cells sorted from blood. As to subset: CD45RA+ positively selected. CDR3 amino acids: CASSSSAPGELFF. DNA for the CDR3: TGTGCCAGCAGCTCCTCAGCGCCCGGGGAGCTGTTTTTT.